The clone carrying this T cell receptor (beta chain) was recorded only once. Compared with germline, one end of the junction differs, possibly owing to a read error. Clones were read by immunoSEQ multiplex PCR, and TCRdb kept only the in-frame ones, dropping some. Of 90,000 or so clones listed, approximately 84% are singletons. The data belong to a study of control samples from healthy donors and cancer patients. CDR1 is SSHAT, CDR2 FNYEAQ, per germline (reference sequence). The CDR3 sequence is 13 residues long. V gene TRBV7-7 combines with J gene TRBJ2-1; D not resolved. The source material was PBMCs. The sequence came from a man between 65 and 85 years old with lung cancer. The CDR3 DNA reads TGTGCTAGCAGCCCTCAATTACGCGATGAGCAGTTCTTC. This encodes CASSPQLRDEQFF.